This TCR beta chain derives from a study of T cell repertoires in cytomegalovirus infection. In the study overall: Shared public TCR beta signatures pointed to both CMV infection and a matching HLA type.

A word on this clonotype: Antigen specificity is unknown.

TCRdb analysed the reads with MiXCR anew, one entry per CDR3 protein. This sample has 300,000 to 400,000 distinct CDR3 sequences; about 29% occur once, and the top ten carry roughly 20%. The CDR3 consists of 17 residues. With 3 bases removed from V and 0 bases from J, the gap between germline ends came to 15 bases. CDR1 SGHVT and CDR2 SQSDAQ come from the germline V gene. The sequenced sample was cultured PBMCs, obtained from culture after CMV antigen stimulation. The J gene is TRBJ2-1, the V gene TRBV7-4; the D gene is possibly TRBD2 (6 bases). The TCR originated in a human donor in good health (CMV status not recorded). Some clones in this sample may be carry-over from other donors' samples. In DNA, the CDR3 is TGTGCCAGCAGCTTCGGACTTTGGGGGGACTCCTACAATGAGCAGTTCTTC. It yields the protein CASSFGLWGDSYNEQFF.